This T cell receptor beta chain is from a study of Graves' ophthalmopathy and Graves' hyperthyroidism. Germline CDR1 is SNHLY and CDR2 is FYNNEI. The V end was cut by 6 bases, the J end by 5 bases, with 19 bases between. This CDR3 spans 15 amino acids. For this clonotype: Antigen specificity is unknown.

RNA transcripts were the template, and TCR beta CDR3 regions were amplified from them. In the first round, RT-PCR was carried out with HTBI primers, and a multiplex PCR formed the second round. One entry per CDR3 protein results from TCRdb running MiXCR on the multiplex PCR reads. The sample holds about 230,000 distinct CDR3 sequences; around 42% are singletons and the top ten take approximately 51%. General observations from the study: Among thyroid clonotypes expanded above 0.001 frequency, most also appeared in blood. Sensitivity of around 67% and specificity of 72.22% were achieved by the model that predicted ophthalmopathy progression.

A volume of approximately 10 ml of fresh peripheral blood supplied the PBMCs. What was sequenced was peripheral blood. The clonotype comes from an adult man with Graves' ophthalmopathy. J is TRBJ1-1 and V is TRBV2, with no clear D. The CDR3 DNA sequence: TGTGCCAGCAGGGAACAGTCCCGTTTCTCTACTGAAGCTTTCTTT. Amino acid sequence: CASREQSRFSTEAFF.